This entry lists 29 T cell receptor beta chains sequenced from one sample in a study of T cell repertoires in ileal Crohn's disease. Time point in this sample: neoterminal ileum biopsy at postoperative endoscopy, about 6 months after surgery. Assay used: immunoSEQ multiplex PCR; TCRdb lists only in-frame clones, some missing. In the table there are about 9,400 clones, roughly 78% of which are singletons. The sample taken for sequencing was ileal tissue. The origin of the receptors is an adult with Crohn's disease.

This clone was detected a few times. V usage is TRBV2 and J usage is TRBJ2-3; 12 positions agree with TRBD2. V shed 8 bases and J 6 bases; nucleotides not matched to a gene: 12. The CDR3 runs to 16 residues. Germline loops: CDR1 SNHLY, CDR2 FYNNEI. The CDR3 DNA reads TGTGCCAGCGGAAGAATACTAGCGGGGGGTAAGGATACGCAGTATTTT. Translated: CASGRILAGGKDTQYF.

The rearrangement links TRBV7-2 to TRBJ2-7; TRBD2 matches 7 bases. CDR1 and CDR2 (germline): SGHTA, FQGNSA. The CDR3 is 15 residues long. V lost 5 bases to trimming and J lost 1 base; unmatched junction nucleotides: 8. In nucleotides, the CDR3 is TGTGCCAGCAGCGAACTAGCGACCTTTTCCTACGAGCAGTACTTC. This encodes CASSELATFSYEQYF.

V and J are TRBV19 and TRBJ2-7, with D possibly TRBD1 on 7 matching bases. The CDR3 is made up of 14 amino acids. The ends were cut back, 3 bases at V and 5 bases at J, with 14 bases in the middle. The germline V gene encodes CDR1 LNHDA and CDR2 SQIVND (reference sequence). The CDR3 nucleotides are TGTGCCAGTAGTATGGAGACAGGGAGGAACGAGCAGTACTTC. This codes for CASSMETGRNEQYF.

The CDR3 DNA sequence: TGTGCCAGCAGTATCTCCGGGGGGCAAAGTGAGCAGTTCTTC. Translation: CASSISGGQSEQFF. The chain has TRBV6-5 and TRBJ2-1, with D tentatively TRBD2 (7 bases). Deletions cut 5 bases from V and 9 bases from J, with 17 bases between. This CDR3 comprises 14 residues. CDR1 and CDR2 (germline): MNHEY, SVGAGI.

V usage is TRBV7-9 and J usage is TRBJ1-3; no clear D. The V gene's germline CDR1 is SEHNR and CDR2 FQNEAQ (reference sequence). V gave up 3 bases and J gave up 0 bases, with 6 bases separating them. CDR3 length equals 14 residues. In DNA form, the CDR3 reads TGTGCCAGCAGCTTCGACAACTCTGGAAACACCATATATTTT. This gives the protein CASSFDNSGNTIYF.

The rearrangement uses TRBV2 and TRBJ2-1, with 7 nucleotides matching TRBD1. The V gene end was trimmed by 4 bases and the J gene end by 2 bases; junction bases not matched to a gene: 2. The CDR3 sequence is 14 residues long. Germline lookup yields CDR1 SNHLY and CDR2 FYNNEI. The CDR3 is CASSGQGTYNEQFF. CDR3 coding DNA: TGTGCCAGCAGTGGACAGGGAACCTACAATGAGCAGTTCTTC.

V and J are TRBV18 and TRBJ2-1; a weak D match, TRBD2 (5 bases). This CDR3 region has 12 residues. Deletions cut 3 bases from V and 10 bases from J, with 10 bases between. CDR1 and CDR2 (germline): KGHSH, LQKENI. CDR3 DNA sequence: TGTGCCAGCTCACCTCAAGGACTCGAGCAGTTCTTC. Translating gives CASSPQGLEQFF.

Details on this clone: Different DNA sequences within this sample yield the same CDR3. This chain links TRBV27 with TRBJ1-1, with 9 nucleotides matching TRBD1. The CDR3 consists of 15 residues. With 0 bases clipped from V and 5 bases from J, the junction kept 4 bases outside the gene matches. Per germline, CDR1 MNHEY and CDR2 SMNVEV (reference sequence). The CDR3 DNA reads as TGTGCCAGCAGTTTATCAGGGACAGGGACTACTGAAGCTTTCTTT. Amino acids: CASSLSGTGTTEAFF.

The chain links TRBV2 to TRBJ2-2; D is undetermined. CDR3 length: 12 residues. CDR1 and CDR2 from the germline V gene are SNHLY and FYNNEI. V lost 6 bases, J lost 4 bases, and 6 bases lay in between. The CDR3 reads CASRIFTGELFF. CDR3 nucleotides: TGTGCCAGCAGAATCTTCACCGGGGAGCTGTTTTTT.

The chain has TRBV7-3 and TRBJ2-7; 9 bases map to TRBD1. V lost 0 bases, J lost 2 bases, and 5 bases stayed unmatched. Germline lookup yields CDR1 SGHTA and CDR2 FQGTGA. This CDR3 is 16 amino acids long. The CDR3 sequence is CASSLTAGTGTYEQYF. The CDR3 bases are TGTGCCAGCAGCTTAACAGCCGGGACAGGGACCTACGAGCAGTACTTC. Filled out from reference TRBV7-3 and TRBJ2-7, the complete variable domain reads GAGVSQTPSNKVTEKGKYVELRCDPISGHTALYWYRQSLGQGPEFLIYFQGTGAADDSGLPNDRFFAVRPEGSVSTLKIQRTERGDSAVYLCASSLTAGTGTYEQYFGPGTRLTVT.

The J gene is TRBJ1-6, the V gene TRBV30; D not resolved. Per the germline V gene, CDR1 is GTSNPN and CDR2 is SVGIG (reference sequence). This CDR3 spans 12 amino acids. Trimming cost V 2 bases and J 14 bases, with 13 bases left between them. The CDR3: CAWSLKSLALHF. The CDR3 coding sequence is TGTGCCTGGAGTTTAAAATCTTTAGCCCTCCACTTT.

This sequence joins TRBV29-1 and TRBJ1-2; D perhaps matches TRBD1 (5 bases). The CDR3 has 12 residues. The V gene lost 7 bases and the J gene lost 4 bases, with 13 bases spanning the gap. Germline V gene sequence: CDR1 SQVTM, CDR2 ANQGSEA. The CDR3 spells CSGEVGTYGYTF. Written as DNA, the CDR3 is TGCAGCGGGGAGGTGGGGACCTATGGCTACACCTTC. Variable domain in full (rest from reference TRBV29-1 and TRBJ1-2): SAVISQKPSRDICQRGTSLTIQCQVDSQVTMMFWYRQQPGQSLTLIATANQGSEATYESGFVIDKFPISRPNLTFSTLTVSNMSPEDSSIYLCSGEVGTYGYTFGSGTRLTVV.

V is TRBV5-1 and J is TRBJ1-2; maybe TRBD1 (6 bases). The CDR3 covers 15 residues. The V gene's germline CDR1 is SGHRS and CDR2 YFSETQ. Trimming cost V 1 base and J 4 bases, with 14 bases left between them. The CDR3 DNA follows: TGCGCCAGCAGCTTGCAGACAGGTTTGTCCTATGGCTACACCTTC. Protein product: CASSLQTGLSYGYTF.

The rearrangement uses TRBV27 and TRBJ2-3, with a possible D match to TRBD2 (5 bases). The CDR3 runs 15 residues. The germline V gene has CDR1 MNHEY and CDR2 SMNVEV (reference sequence). The ends were cut back, 5 bases at V and 2 bases at J, with 14 bases in the middle. CDR3 region: CASSQASGSTDTQYF. The DNA of the CDR3 is TGTGCCAGCAGTCAAGCCTCGGGGTCCACAGATACGCAGTATTTT.

The CDR3 loop is CASRVRQGWGNTIYF. The CDR3 DNA sequence: TGTGCCAGCAGAGTTCGACAGGGGTGGGGAAACACCATATATTTT. The chain couples TRBV28 to TRBJ1-3; 8 nucleotides line up with TRBD1. The CDR3 has 15 amino acids. Per germline, CDR1 MDHEN and CDR2 SYDVKM. J lost 4 bases, V lost 6 bases, and 8 bases had no gene match.

The CDR3, as DNA: TGTGCCAGCAGCTTAGCGGCGGGTCCTGTCTACGAGCAGTACTTC. As protein: CASSLAAGPVYEQYF. This chain links TRBV7-3 with TRBJ2-7, with a weak D call TRBD2 (5 bases). CDR1 and CDR2 from the germline V gene are SGHTA and FQGTGA. CDR3 length: 15 amino acids. V lost 2 bases to trimming and J lost 3 bases, with 14 bases between them.

V and J are TRBV7-3 and TRBJ2-7; 8 bases map to TRBD2. This CDR3 region has 15 residues. Germline V gene sequence: CDR1 SGHTA, CDR2 FQGTGA. The V and J ends lost 1 base and 1 base, in that order; junction bases with no gene match: 3. The DNA for the CDR3 is TGTGCCAGCAGCTTAATAGCGGGATCATCCTACGAGCAGTACTTC. This sequence encodes CASSLIAGSSYEQYF.

The rearrangement joins TRBV10-3 to TRBJ2-1; 8 bases map to TRBD1. The CDR3 is made up of 17 amino acids. V shed 8 bases, J shed 8 bases, and the junction held 20 bases outside the gene matches. Germline loops: CDR1 ENHRY, CDR2 SYGVKD. CDR3 nucleotides: TGTGCCATCTTGACCTACTTCCCCCGGACAGGGAAGGATGAGCAGTTCTTC. Translated: CAILTYFPRTGKDEQFF.

The J gene is TRBJ2-7, the V gene TRBV7-2; 8 bases are a match to TRBD1. Germline CDR1 reads SGHTA; CDR2 reads FQGNSA. Losses at the gene ends were 4 bases for V and 2 bases for J; bases not matched to a gene: 10. This CDR3 is 16 amino acids long. The CDR3 here is CASSYHRTGRTYEQYF. As DNA, the CDR3 is TGTGCCAGCAGCTACCATCGGACAGGGAGAACCTACGAGCAGTACTTC.

This chain uses TRBV27 with TRBJ2-3; tentatively, D is TRBD1 (6 bases). The CDR3 spans 14 residues. Trimming removed 3 bases from V and 2 bases from J, with 9 bases in between. Germline V gene sequence: CDR1 MNHEY, CDR2 SMNVEV (reference sequence). The CDR3 sequence is CASSLGALTDTQYF. CDR3 DNA: TGTGCCAGCAGTTTGGGGGCCCTCACAGATACGCAGTATTTT.

The chain carries TRBV28 and TRBJ1-4, with D unresolved. V was trimmed by 10 bases and J by 4 bases, leaving 28 bases between them. The CDR3 is 18 residues long. Germline V gives CDR1 MDHEN, CDR2 SYDVKM. In nucleotides, the CDR3 is TGTGCCACCGGAATACTTCGCGCCGCGGGGTCTGATAATGAAAAACTGTTTTTT. Amino acid sequence: CATGILRAAGSDNEKLFF.

This clone appeared once. The J gene is TRBJ2-1, the V gene TRBV7-2; 9 nucleotides line up with TRBD2. Germline V gene data show CDR1 as SGHTA and CDR2 as FQGNSA. The ends lost 7 bases at V and 1 base at J; junction bases unmatched: 5. The length of the CDR3 is 15 residues. The CDR3 DNA is TGTGCCAGCACCATAGCGGGAGCTTCCTACAATGAGCAGTTCTTC. Residues: CASTIAGASYNEQFF. The full variable domain, its missing parts supplied by reference TRBV7-2 and TRBJ2-1, is GAGVSQSPSNKVTEKGKDVELRCDPISGHTALYWYRQSLGQGLEFLIYFQGNSAPDKSGLPSDRFSAERTGGSVSTLTIQRTQQEDSAVYLCASTIAGASYNEQFFGPGTRLTVL.

This chain links TRBV28 with TRBJ2-6, with TRBD1 matching over 7 bases. The germline V gene has CDR1 MDHEN and CDR2 SYDVKM. This CDR3 has 15 amino acids. V dropped 6 bases and J dropped 1; count of bases not matched to a gene: 3. CDR3 nucleotide sequence: TGTGCCAGCAGCCAGACAGGGTCTGGGGCCAACGTCCTGACTTTC. Its protein is CASSQTGSGANVLTF.

The chain links TRBV4-3 to TRBJ1-5, with 8 bases lining up with TRBD1. Trimming removed 4 bases from V and 5 bases from J; junction bases left unmatched: 7. Germline V CDR1 and CDR2: LGHNA, YSLEER. The CDR3 runs to 15 residues. The CDR3 bases are TGCGCCAGCAGCCCCAGGCAGGGGGCTTATCAGCCCCAGCATTTT. Amino acid sequence: CASSPRQGAYQPQHF.

This clone is classed as large. The sample carries other DNA sequences with the same CDR3. V is TRBV7-9 and J is TRBJ1-2, with no clear D. This CDR3 is built from 15 residues. The germline gives CDR1 SEHNR, CDR2 FQNEAQ (reference sequence). Trimming left V 3 bases short and J 5 bases short, with 16 bases between. The CDR3: CASSLGGGQNYGYTF. As DNA, the CDR3 is TGTGCCAGCAGCTTGGGCGGAGGGCAGAATTATGGCTACACCTTC.

The chain couples TRBV5-5 to TRBJ2-7; D might be TRBD1 (5 bases). Looked up from germline, CDR1 is SGHKS and CDR2 is YYEKEE (reference sequence). The CDR3 runs 14 residues. Trimming took off 1 base at V and 2 bases at J, with 10 bases between the two ends. CDR3 region: CASSLSGHPYEQYF. DNA for the CDR3: TGTGCCAGCAGCTTGTCAGGGCACCCCTACGAGCAGTACTTC.

The V gene is TRBV4-3, the J gene TRBJ2-2; D might be TRBD2 (5 bases). This CDR3 spans 16 amino acids. Germline loops: CDR1 LGHNA, CDR2 YSLEER. V lost 4 bases to trimming and J lost 0 bases, with 12 bases between them. The CDR3 DNA sequence: TGCGCCAGCAGCCGCGGACTTTCCGCGAACACCGGGGAGCTGTTTTTT. This gives the protein CASSRGLSANTGELFF.

The chain uses TRBV2 and TRBJ1-4; D gene ambiguous. This CDR3 is 12 amino acids long. Per the germline V gene, CDR1 is SNHLY and CDR2 is FYNNEI. Trimming left V 6 bases short and J 16 bases short, with 18 bases between. The CDR3 sequence is CASSPTPELRFF. The CDR3 DNA sequence: TGTGCCAGCAGCCCGACTCCGGAATTAAGGTTTTTT.

The chain combines TRBV5-1 with TRBJ2-5, with D maybe TRBD2 (6 bases). CDR3 length: 14 residues. With 2 bases removed from V and 2 bases from J, the gap between germline ends came to 10 bases. The germline V gene has CDR1 SGHRS and CDR2 YFSETQ. CDR3 bases: TGCGCCAGCAGCTTCGGGACTCTACAAGAGACCCAGTACTTC. Translated: CASSFGTLQETQYF. Complete variable domain (other parts from reference TRBV5-1 and TRBJ2-5): KAGVTQTPRYLIKTRGQQVTLSCSPISGHRSVSWYQQTPGQGLQFLFEYFSETQRNKGNFPGRFSGRQFSNSRSEMNVSTLELGDSALYLCASSFGTLQETQYFGPGTRLLVL.